Presented here are 19 T cell receptor beta chains from one specimen sequenced in a study of T cell repertoires in cytomegalovirus infection. TCRdb processed the reads anew with MiXCR; each CDR3 protein has one entry. This sample carries around 180,000 distinct CDR3 sequences, 28% of them seen once, and the ten largest clones take 30% to 40%. Sequencing used PBMCs. The receptors were sampled from a human donor in good health (CMV status not recorded). Some clones in this sample may be carry-over from other donors' samples.

This chain links TRBV6-6 with TRBJ1-1; D perhaps matches TRBD1 (5 bases). V lost 5 bases and J 2 bases, leaving 18 bases between the germline ends. From germline, CDR1 is MNHNY and CDR2 SVGAGI (reference sequence). This CDR3 region has 16 residues. The CDR3, as DNA: TGTGCCAGCAGTAACCCCCGCGGGGGGGTTAACACTGAAGCTTTCTTT. It translates to CASSNPRGGVNTEAFF.

The CDR3 spells CASSSWTGRTEAFF. CDR3 sequence (DNA): TGTGCCAGCAGTTCCTGGACAGGGAGGACTGAAGCTTTCTTT. This chain joins TRBV6-5 and TRBJ1-1; TRBD1 agrees at 8 bases. V lost 4 bases and J lost 5; bases outside the gene matches: 6. The CDR3 is 14 amino acids. The germline V gene encodes CDR1 MNHEY and CDR2 SVGAGI.

The chain links TRBV5-4 to TRBJ1-1; no definite D call. V was clipped by 4 bases and J by 2 bases, with 15 bases between them. Germline V CDR1 and CDR2: SGHNT, YYREEE (reference sequence). The CDR3 runs to 15 residues. CDR3 region: CASSGPRNENTEAFF. DNA of the CDR3: TGTGCCAGCAGCGGCCCTCGGAACGAAAACACTGAAGCTTTCTTT. The entire variable domain, with the rest obtained from reference TRBV5-4 and TRBJ1-1, is as follows: ETGVTQSPTHLIKTRGQQVTLRCSSQSGHNTVSWYQQALGQGPQFIFQYYREEENGRGNFPPRFSGLQFPNYSSELNVNALELDDSALYLCASSGPRNENTEAFFGQGTRLTVV.

This clonotype was picked up a small number of times. This chain links TRBV19 with TRBJ2-7; 10 bases match TRBD1. This CDR3 is 15 amino acids long. CDR1 and CDR2 from the germline V gene are LNHDA and SQIVND (reference sequence). V trimming: 6 bases; J trimming: 4 bases; junction bases outside the gene matches: 9. CDR3 amino acids: CASRPKGQGLYEQYF. CDR3 sequence (DNA): TGTGCCAGTAGACCAAAGGGACAGGGGTTATACGAGCAGTACTTC.

This clonotype has more than one count but fewer than ten. The CDR3 reads CASRNRLAGVNEQFF. As DNA, the CDR3 is TGTGCCAGCAGGAACCGACTAGCGGGGGTCAATGAGCAGTTCTTC. The chain combines TRBV2 with TRBJ2-1; 12 bases match TRBD2. This CDR3 comprises 15 residues. V lost 6 bases and J lost 6; bases outside the gene matches: 6. CDR1 and CDR2 (germline): SNHLY, FYNNEI.

This clonotype has a handful of counts. The V call is TRBV6-1, the J call TRBJ1-1; unclear D gene. Germline CDR1 MNHNS, CDR2 SASEGT. V lost 6 bases and J 2 bases, leaving 7 bases between the germline ends. The CDR3 length is 12 residues. CDR3 nucleotides: TGTGCCAGCAGCCGTTTTAACACTGAAGCTTTCTTT. Residues: CASSRFNTEAFF.

This clonotype was detected ten times or more. This chain uses TRBV7-2 with TRBJ1-5; D perhaps matches TRBD1 (6 bases). The CDR3 spans 14 residues. Trimming removed 2 bases from V and 6 bases from J, with 11 bases in between. Germline CDR1 reads SGHTA; CDR2 reads FQGNSA. The CDR3 DNA follows: TGTGCCAGCAGCTTAAATGGAGGGGGTCAGCCCCAGCATTTT. Protein: CASSLNGGGQPQHF.

This clonotype was counted only a few times. The rearrangement joins TRBV7-2 to TRBJ1-2; the D is unclear. CDR3 size: 12 residues. Looked up from germline, CDR1 is SGHTA and CDR2 is FQGNSA. With 3 bases removed from V and 2 bases from J, the gap between germline ends came to 4 bases. CDR3 residues: CASSFGNYGYTF. The CDR3 nucleotides read TGTGCCAGCAGCTTCGGCAACTATGGCTACACCTTC.

This clonotype turned up a few times. The genes are TRBV4-1 and TRBJ2-7; the D gene is possibly TRBD1 (6 bases). This CDR3 is 17 amino acids long. The germline V gene encodes CDR1 MGHRA and CDR2 YSYEKL. The V end lost 0 bases, the J end lost 2 bases, and 17 bases lay between the germline ends. The CDR3 coding sequence is TGCGCCAGCAGCCAAGATCTATGGACAGCAACAACCTACGAGCAGTACTTC. Its protein product is CASSQDLWTATTYEQYF.

This rearrangement joins TRBV19 to TRBJ1-5; a possible D gene is TRBD1 (5 bases). The CDR3 sequence is 17 residues long. Trimming cost V 3 bases and J 0 bases, with 15 bases left between them. Germline values: CDR1 LNHDA, CDR2 SQIVND (reference sequence). The CDR3 protein is CASSIRDGAHSNQPQHF. CDR3 DNA: TGTGCCAGTAGTATCAGGGATGGGGCGCATAGCAATCAGCCCCAGCATTTT.

This chain uses TRBV29-1 with TRBJ2-5, with a weak D call TRBD1 (6 bases). The germline CDR1 and CDR2 sequences are SQVTM and ANQGSEA. Trimming removed 2 bases at V and 8 bases at J, with 9 bases between. This CDR3 spans 11 amino acids. The CDR3 protein is CSVESGDTQYF. CDR3 nucleotides: TGCAGCGTTGAATCAGGGGATACCCAGTACTTC.

This clonotype was recorded a few times. The chain couples TRBV14 to TRBJ2-3; 11 nucleotides line up with TRBD1. This CDR3 comprises 17 residues. J gave up 3 bases and V 4 bases, and 9 bases lay outside the gene matches. Germline V gene sequence: CDR1 SGHDN, CDR2 FVKESK. The CDR3 DNA reads TGTGCCAGCAGCCCGTATAACGGACAGGGGGCAACAGATACGCAGTATTTT. Translating gives CASSPYNGQGATDTQYF.

This clonotype was seen a handful of times. The chain has TRBV25-1 and TRBJ2-7, with D unclear. The germline CDR1 and CDR2 sequences are MGHDK and SYGVNS. The CDR3 length is 14 residues. The V end was cut by 8 bases, the J end by 3 bases, with 17 bases between. The CDR3 sequence: CASSTVGPYYEQYF. CDR3 coding DNA: TGTGCCAGCTCTACGGTCGGACCCTACTACGAGCAGTACTTC.

This clonotype came up many times. This chain uses TRBV11-2 with TRBJ2-1; tentatively, D is TRBD2 (5 bases). The germline V and J ends were trimmed by 4 bases and 4 bases, with 11 bases remaining between them. This CDR3 comprises 14 residues. CDR1 is SGHAT, CDR2 FQNNGV, per germline. As DNA, the CDR3 is TGTGCCAGCAGCTCGAGGGCTGTTTACAATGAGCAGTTCTTC. Translation gives CASSSRAVYNEQFF.

V gene TRBV4-2 combines with J gene TRBJ2-5; weak D call: TRBD2 (5 bases). This CDR3 comprises 14 residues. Germline V gives CDR1 LGHNA, CDR2 YNFKEQ. V was pared by 4 bases and J by 0 bases, with 9 bases between. Written as DNA, the CDR3 is TGTGCCAGCAGCCGTGAGCGGTACCAAGAGACCCAGTACTTC. It encodes CASSRERYQETQYF.

This clonotype was picked up many times. The chain is built from TRBV7-3 and TRBJ1-1; D may be TRBD1 (6 bases). The CDR3 has 15 amino acids. V lost 5 bases and J lost 5, with 18 bases in between. CDR1 is SGHTA, CDR2 FQGTGA, per germline. CDR3: CASSPLSGAGTEAFF. The CDR3 bases are TGTGCCAGCAGCCCCCTGTCAGGGGCAGGGACTGAAGCTTTCTTT.

The V call is TRBV27, the J call TRBJ2-6; 10 bases agree with TRBD1. The V segment lost 4 bases and the J segment 4 bases; nucleotides outside the gene matches: 7. This CDR3 is built from 17 residues. From germline, CDR1 is MNHEY and CDR2 SMNVEV (reference sequence). CDR3 protein: CASSSRDRGLGANVLTF. CDR3 nucleotides: TGTGCCAGCAGTTCCCGGGACAGGGGACTGGGGGCCAACGTCCTGACTTTC.

This clonotype was seen at least ten times. The V gene is TRBV7-2, the J gene TRBJ1-1; a possible D gene is TRBD1 (6 bases). Trimming took off 8 bases at V and 6 bases at J, with 19 bases between the two ends. The CDR3 loop spans 14 amino acids. In germline, CDR1 is SGHTA, CDR2 FQGNSA. The chain's CDR3 is CASYRDAGAAEAFF. The CDR3 DNA follows: TGTGCCAGCTACCGTGACGCGGGGGCGGCTGAAGCTTTCTTT.

This clonotype showed up many times. This chain links TRBV7-2 with TRBJ1-6; D is ambiguous. Germline values: CDR1 SGHTA, CDR2 FQGNSA. The length of the CDR3 is 16 residues. Trimming removed 0 bases at V and 7 bases at J, with 13 bases between. The CDR3 spells CASSLASRAVNSPLHF. The CDR3 DNA follows: TGTGCCAGCAGCTTAGCGAGTCGGGCAGTAAATTCACCCCTCCACTTT.